These 27 T cell receptor beta chains were all obtained from the same sample, sequenced in a study of cytomegalovirus exposure and HLA in healthy donors. PCR involved 60 Vbeta and 13 Jbeta primers. Sequencing used immunoSEQ multiplex PCR; TCRdb keeps in-frame clones, though not all of them. The table records 85,000 to 100,000 clones, roughly 69% of them present only once. The sequencing input was PBMCs. These TCRs come from a woman in her twenties or thirties in good health and CMV-seronegative.

The V gene is TRBV7-7, the J gene TRBJ1-4; D may be TRBD1 (6 bases). This CDR3 spans 18 amino acids. Deletions cut 0 bases from V and 7 bases from J, with 21 bases between. CDR1 and CDR2 from the germline V gene are SSHAT and FNYEAQ (reference sequence). CDR3 sequence reads: CASSLACYDRIFGEKLFF. CDR3 in DNA: TGTGCCAGCAGCTTAGCCTGCTATGACAGGATATTCGGTGAAAAACTGTTTTTT.

The CDR3 DNA follows: TGTGCCAGCAGCTTAATGGGACAGGGGGCTTTCGAGCAGTACTTC. Encoded protein: CASSLMGQGAFEQYF. The genes are TRBV7-3 and TRBJ2-7, with TRBD1 identical over 12 bases. The length of the CDR3 is 15 residues. CDR1 and CDR2 from the germline V gene are SGHTA and FQGTGA. J gave up 6 bases and V 1 base, and 4 bases lay outside the gene matches.

This clone was picked up a small number of times. The chain has TRBV5-1 and TRBJ2-3, with D perhaps matching TRBD1 (7 bases). The CDR3 runs to 14 residues. Germline CDR1 SGHRS, CDR2 YFSETQ. V was trimmed by 2 bases and J by 6 bases, leaving 13 bases between them. The CDR3 here is CASSFPAGGDTQYF. The CDR3 coding sequence is TGCGCCAGCAGCTTCCCGGCAGGGGGGGATACGCAGTATTTT. The full variable domain, with the rest looked up from reference TRBV5-1 and TRBJ2-3, is KAGVTQTPRYLIKTRGQQVTLSCSPISGHRSVSWYQQTPGQGLQFLFEYFSETQRNKGNFPGRFSGRQFSNSRSEMNVSTLELGDSALYLCASSFPAGGDTQYFGPGTRLTVL.

This clone was detected only a few times. The rearrangement joins TRBV7-2 to TRBJ2-7, with 8 bases that match TRBD2. CDR1 SGHTA and CDR2 FQGNSA come from the germline V gene. The ends lost 0 bases at V and 6 bases at J; junction bases unmatched: 7. The CDR3 contains 15 residues. Here the CDR3 reads CASSLALGRGGEQYF. The CDR3 coding sequence is TGTGCCAGCAGCTTAGCGCTGGGCCGGGGGGGCGAGCAGTACTTC. The full variable domain, rest sourced from reference TRBV7-2 and TRBJ2-7, is GAGVSQSPSNKVTEKGKDVELRCDPISGHTALYWYRQSLGQGLEFLIYFQGNSAPDKSGLPSDRFSAERTGGSVSTLTIQRTQQEDSAVYLCASSLALGRGGEQYFGPGTRLTVT.

This chain uses TRBV7-9 with TRBJ2-1, with unresolved D. This CDR3 is 11 amino acids long. Trimming shortened V by 3 bases and J by 5 bases, and 2 bases separated the two germline ends. Germline V gene data show CDR1 as SEHNR and CDR2 as FQNEAQ (reference sequence). CDR3 sequence (DNA): TGTGCCAGCAGCTTTAACAATGAGCAGTTCTTC. It is translated as CASSFNNEQFF.

The chain joins TRBV25-1 to TRBJ2-5; D remains unclear. Near its end, the DNA agrees better with TRBJ2-7, so the J call may be wrong. The CDR3 sequence is 14 residues long. CDR1 is MGHDK and CDR2 is SYGVNS in the germline V gene. The CDR3 nucleotides read TGTGCCAGCAGTGACCCCCGGTGGTCCTACGAGCAGTACTTC. Translated: CASSDPRWSYEQYF.

V usage is TRBV25-1 and J usage is TRBJ2-1; a weak D match, TRBD2 (6 bases). The germline V and J ends were trimmed by 4 bases and 11 bases, with 15 bases remaining between them. Per the germline V gene, CDR1 is MGHDK and CDR2 is SYGVNS. The CDR3 contains 13 residues. DNA of the CDR3: TGTGCCAGCAGTGGCGGGGTAGGGCCTAAGCAGTTCTTC. It yields the protein CASSGGVGPKQFF. Based on the CDR3 plus reference TRBV25-1 and TRBJ2-1, the full variable domain is EADIYQTPRYLVIGTGKKITLECSQTMGHDKMYWYQQDPGMELHLIHYSYGVNSTEKGDLSSESTVSRIRTEHFPLTLESARPSHTSQYLCASSGGVGPKQFFGPGTRLTVL.

CDR3 sequence (DNA): TGCAGCGTTGTTAAGACAGCGAACACCGGGGAGCTGTTTTTT. Protein product: CSVVKTANTGELFF. The gene calls are TRBV29-1 and TRBJ2-2, with a tentative D call TRBD1 (5 bases). Germline assignment: CDR1 SQVTM and CDR2 ANQGSEA. The ends were cut back, 4 bases at V and 0 bases at J, with 9 bases in the middle. This CDR3 has 14 residues.

The chain joins TRBV11-2 to TRBJ2-3; 7 bases agree with TRBD1. V shed 5 bases, J shed 4 bases, and the junction held 12 bases outside the gene matches. The CDR3 runs to 16 residues. The germline gives CDR1 SGHAT, CDR2 FQNNGV. CDR3 loop: CASSSGQVLKADTQYF. The CDR3 DNA is TGTGCCAGCAGCAGTGGACAGGTGCTTAAGGCAGATACGCAGTATTTT.

This clone came up a few times. This chain connects TRBV11-1 to TRBJ2-1; 8 bases agree with TRBD2. In germline, CDR1 is SGHAT, CDR2 FQDESV (reference sequence). This CDR3 is built from 16 residues. Trimming took 3 bases from V and 3 from J; bases not matched to a gene: 7. This CDR3 reads CASSLEAGEGYNEQFF. CDR3 coding DNA: TGTGCCAGCAGCTTGGAAGCGGGAGAGGGCTACAATGAGCAGTTCTTC. The full variable domain, in which reference TRBV11-1 and TRBJ2-1 provide the parts outside the CDR3, is EAEVAQSPRYKITEKSQAVAFWCDPISGHATLYWYRQILGQGPELLVQFQDESVVDDSQLPKDRFSAERLKGVDSTLKIQPAELGDSAMYLCASSLEAGEGYNEQFFGPGTRLTVL.

This rearrangement joins TRBV6-4 to TRBJ2-2; 7 bases map to TRBD2. Looked up from germline, CDR1 is MRHNA and CDR2 is SNTAGT. The V segment lost 4 bases and the J segment 3 bases; nucleotides outside the gene matches: 2. The CDR3 totals 14 residues. The CDR3 sequence is CASSARGDTGELFF. The CDR3 coding sequence is TGTGCCAGCAGTGCCCGGGGGGACACCGGGGAGCTGTTTTTT.

This clone was seen a handful of times. The chain has TRBV4-3 and TRBJ1-2; 7 nucleotides line up with TRBD1. This CDR3 has 17 amino acids. The germline gives CDR1 LGHNA, CDR2 YSLEER. V lost 4 bases, J lost 0 bases, and 11 bases stayed unmatched. This CDR3 reads CASSRLTGNAPNYGYTF. The CDR3 DNA reads as TGCGCCAGCAGCCGCTTGACAGGGAATGCTCCTAACTATGGCTACACCTTC.

This sequence joins TRBV5-1 and TRBJ2-3, with 10 bases matching TRBD1. This CDR3 region has 17 residues. Germline trimming cut 0 bases from V and 0 bases from J; bases unmatched to any gene: 4. The germline V gene encodes CDR1 SGHRS and CDR2 YFSETQ. The CDR3 reads CASSLAVGQGSTDTQYF. The CDR3 DNA reads as TGCGCCAGCAGCTTGGCCGTGGGACAGGGGAGCACAGATACGCAGTATTTT.

Only a few counts were recorded for this clone. The V gene is TRBV28, the J gene TRBJ2-7; 7 positions agree with TRBD1. This CDR3 is 14 amino acids long. The germline V gene encodes CDR1 MDHEN and CDR2 SYDVKM. V shed 3 bases and J 3 bases; nucleotides not matched to a gene: 5. As DNA, the CDR3 is TGTGCCAGCAGTTTGGAAGGGGGCTTCTACGAGCAGTACTTC. Translating it yields CASSLEGGFYEQYF. The complete variable domain, with remaining parts taken from reference TRBV28 and TRBJ2-7, reads DVKVTQSSRYLVKRTGEKVFLECVQDMDHENMFWYRQDPGLGLRLIYFSYDVKMKEKGDIPEGYSVSREKKERFSLILESASTNQTSMYLCASSLEGGFYEQYFGPGTRLTVT.

The table lists this clone with a few counts. The gene calls are TRBV7-9 and TRBJ2-1, with 7 positions matching TRBD2. Germline-derived CDR1 and CDR2 are SEHNR and FQNEAQ (reference sequence). Losses at the gene ends were 1 base for V and 9 bases for J; bases not matched to a gene: 6. The CDR3 covers 14 residues. The CDR3 region is CASSLGLAVAEQFF. The CDR3 DNA reads TGTGCCAGCAGCTTAGGCCTAGCGGTGGCTGAGCAGTTCTTC.

The chain carries TRBV18 and TRBJ2-5; 7 bases align to TRBD1. This CDR3 is 14 amino acids long. V gave up 3 bases and J gave up 2 bases; unmatched junction bases: 3. Germline values: CDR1 KGHSH, CDR2 LQKENI. The CDR3 is CASSPTGSQETQYF. CDR3 coding DNA: TGTGCCAGCTCACCGACAGGGAGTCAAGAGACCCAGTACTTC. The full variable domain, completed using reference TRBV18 and TRBJ2-5, is NAGVMQNPRHLVRRRGQEARLRCSPMKGHSHVYWYRQLPEEGLKFMVYLQKENIIDESGMPKERFSAEFPKEGPSILRIQQVVRGDSAAYFCASSPTGSQETQYFGPGTRLLVL.

The chain links TRBV28 to TRBJ1-1; D perhaps matches TRBD1 (6 bases). V was clipped by 5 bases and J by 3 bases, with 22 bases between them. Germline V gives CDR1 MDHEN, CDR2 SYDVKM. The CDR3 runs to 17 residues. CDR3 protein: CASSQIIQGYWDTEAFF. CDR3 nucleotide sequence: TGTGCCAGCAGTCAAATAATACAGGGATATTGGGACACTGAAGCTTTCTTT.

The chain links TRBV2 to TRBJ2-1; perhaps TRBD1 as D (5 bases). This CDR3 spans 13 amino acids. V gave up 1 base and J gave up 4 bases, with 5 bases separating them. Germline V gene sequence: CDR1 SNHLY, CDR2 FYNNEI. CDR3 nucleotide sequence: TGTGCCAGCAGTGAAGGACAGTACAATGAGCAGTTCTTC. Its protein is CASSEGQYNEQFF.

V and J are TRBV5-4 and TRBJ2-3, with 8 bases aligning to TRBD2. The length of the CDR3 is 16 residues. Germline lookup yields CDR1 SGHNT and CDR2 YYREEE (reference sequence). Losses at the gene ends were 4 bases for V and 3 bases for J; bases not matched to a gene: 10. This chain's CDR3 is CASSRRLASKTDTQYF. The DNA for the CDR3 is TGTGCCAGCAGCCGTAGACTAGCGAGTAAAACAGATACGCAGTATTTT.

The J gene is TRBJ1-4, the V gene TRBV5-1; D perhaps matches TRBD1 (6 bases). The CDR3 runs to 16 residues. Trimming stripped 4 bases from V and 2 bases from J, with 15 bases between. Germline V lookup: CDR1 SGHRS, CDR2 YFSETQ. This CDR3 is CASSKDTGLTNEKLFF. CDR3 nucleotides: TGCGCCAGCAGCAAGGATACAGGGCTGACTAATGAAAAACTGTTTTTT.

The chain couples TRBV25-1 to TRBJ2-2; 7 bases map to TRBD1. Germline V gives CDR1 MGHDK, CDR2 SYGVNS. J was trimmed by 6 bases and V by 4 bases; bases with no gene match: 2. The CDR3 totals 13 residues. The CDR3 loop reads CASSGQGAGELFF. The CDR3 DNA reads as TGTGCCAGCAGTGGACAGGGAGCCGGGGAGCTGTTTTTT.

The rearrangement uses TRBV19 and TRBJ2-6; no clear D. Trimming removed 7 bases at V and 0 bases at J, with 10 bases between. The CDR3 spans 15 residues. From germline, CDR1 is LNHDA and CDR2 SQIVND (reference sequence). DNA of the CDR3: TGTGCCAGTACCCCCAGTAACTCTGGGGCCAACGTCCTGACTTTC. Amino acids: CASTPSNSGANVLTF.

The chain combines TRBV10-3 with TRBJ2-7, with D unclear. The germline CDR1 and CDR2 sequences are ENHRY and SYGVKD. V lost 0 bases, J lost 5 bases, and 8 bases lay in between. The CDR3 runs 13 residues. The CDR3 DNA sequence: TGTGCCATCAGTGAGTCGGGCCAGAACGAGCAGTACTTC. Translated: CAISESGQNEQYF.

The gene calls are TRBV5-6 and TRBJ2-4; 9 bases are a match to TRBD2. V lost 4 bases, J lost 7 bases, and 9 bases stayed unmatched. CDR1 SGHDT and CDR2 YYEEEE come from the germline V gene. This CDR3 has 15 amino acids. The CDR3 DNA sequence: TGTGCCAGCAGCACAACGGGACTAGCCGGGAACATTCAGTACTTC. This gives the protein CASSTTGLAGNIQYF. Drawing the rest from reference TRBV5-6 and TRBJ2-4, the complete variable domain is DAGVTQSPTHLIKTRGQQVTLRCSPKSGHDTVSWYQQALGQGPQFIFQYYEEEERQRGNFPDRFSGHQFPNYSSELNVNALLLGDSALYLCASSTTGLAGNIQYFGAGTRLSVL.

The CDR3 sequence: CASSYPSRGTSGAYYEQYF. DNA of the CDR3: TGTGCCAGCAGTTACCCTTCGAGAGGGACTAGCGGCGCCTACTACGAGCAGTACTTC. This sequence joins TRBV6-8 and TRBJ2-5; 11 bases match TRBD2. The DNA end lines up better with TRBJ2-7; the J call may be wrong. Germline V gene sequence: CDR1 MNHGY, CDR2 SAAAGT. CDR3 length: 19 residues.

The chain combines TRBV29-1 with TRBJ2-7; 7 bases fit TRBD2. The CDR3 spans 14 residues. Germline V gene sequence: CDR1 SQVTM, CDR2 ANQGSEA. The J segment lost 2 bases and the V segment lost 4 bases, leaving 8 bases of the junction unmatched. The CDR3 protein is CSVGEQGGTYEQYF. In nucleotides, the CDR3 is TGCAGCGTTGGGGAGCAGGGAGGGACCTACGAGCAGTACTTC.

The V and J genes are TRBV27 and TRBJ1-5; D is perhaps TRBD1 (6 bases). V lost 6 bases and J lost 3, with 15 bases in between. The CDR3 sequence is 15 residues long. Germline lookup yields CDR1 MNHEY and CDR2 SMNVEV (reference sequence). The CDR3 loop reads CASSPPGAINQPQHF. The CDR3 DNA sequence: TGTGCCAGCAGCCCTCCAGGGGCCATCAATCAGCCCCAGCATTTT.